This TCR beta chain was documented in a study of blood T cell repertoires in COVID-19. On the study more broadly: Some COVID-19 samples were acute and others convalescent; all came from the United States, Italy and Spain.

As originally analysed: Amplification from reference gene primers served as the basis for estimated nucleated cell counts. TCRdb's copy holds only in-frame clones and misses some; the assay was immunoSEQ multiplex PCR. From that table come the V and J calls and clone size; the DNA was used to work out D and trimming. The repertoire has 250,000 to 350,000 clones, 89% of them found once; the top ten carry approximately 0.94%. CDR1 is SGHRS and CDR2 is YFSETQ in the germline V gene. The CDR3 runs to 15 residues. V trimming: 0 bases; J trimming: 5 bases; junction bases outside the gene matches: 6. The rearrangement joins TRBV5-1 to TRBJ2-5, with 8 bases lining up with TRBD1. The sequence derives from a woman aged 40 to 50 who had recovered from COVID-19. Sequencing was performed on peripheral blood. The CDR3 loop is CASSLVGNRGETQYF. The CDR3 DNA follows: TGCGCCAGCAGCTTGGTGGGGAACAGGGGGGAGACCCAGTACTTC.